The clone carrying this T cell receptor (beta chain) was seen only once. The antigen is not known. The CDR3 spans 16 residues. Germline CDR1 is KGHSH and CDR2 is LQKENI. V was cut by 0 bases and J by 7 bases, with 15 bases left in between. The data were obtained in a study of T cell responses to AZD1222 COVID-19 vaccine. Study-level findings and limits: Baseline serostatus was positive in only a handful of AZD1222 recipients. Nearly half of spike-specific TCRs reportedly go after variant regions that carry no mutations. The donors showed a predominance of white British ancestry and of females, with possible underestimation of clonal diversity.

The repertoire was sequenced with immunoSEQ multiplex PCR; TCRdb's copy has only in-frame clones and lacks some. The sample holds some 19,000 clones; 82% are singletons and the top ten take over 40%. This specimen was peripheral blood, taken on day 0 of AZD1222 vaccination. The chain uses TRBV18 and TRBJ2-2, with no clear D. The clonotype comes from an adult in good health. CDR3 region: CASSPPILSSYGELFF. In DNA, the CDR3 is TGTGCCAGCTCACCACCCATCCTAAGCAGCTACGGGGAGCTGTTTTTT.